This TCR beta chain was captured in a study of blood T cell repertoires in COVID-19. The overall study: Acute and convalescent COVID-19 specimens originated in the United States, Italy and Spain. T cells, B-cell-depleted T cells, or PBMCs provided the cDNA or gDNA that served as material.

V lost 4 bases and J lost 2, with 15 bases in between. CDR1 is GTSNPN and CDR2 is SVGIG in the germline V gene (reference sequence). The CDR3 is 15 amino acids. Per the original methods: Amplification from reference gene primers served as the basis for estimated nucleated cell counts. TCRdb keeps only in-frame clones here, not all; method: immunoSEQ multiplex PCR. V and J calls and clone size are those listed in that table; D and trimming were worked out from the DNA. This sample has 150,000 to 200,000 clones, with around 87% found just once. The chain recombines TRBV30 with TRBJ1-5, with D possibly being TRBD1 (5 bases). Sequences were obtained from peripheral blood. The TCR sequence derives from a man between 40 and 49 years old with active or convalescent COVID-19. The CDR3 bases are TGTGCCTGGAACGAGGTGGGAGGGGGCAATCAGCCCCAGCATTTT. Its translation: CAWNEVGGGNQPQHF.